The clone carrying this TCR beta chain was seen only a few times. Its specificity is unknown. TRB rearrangements were amplified by multiplex PCR with BIOMED2 TRB-A/B primers. TCRdb re-derived calls from the multiplex PCR reads in MiXCR, one entry per CDR3 protein. The sample lists thousands of distinct CDR3 sequences; 20% were seen once. CDR1 and CDR2 from the germline V gene are MRHNA and SNTAGT. The CDR3 runs to 15 residues. V lost 0 bases and J 0 bases, leaving 6 bases between the germline ends. The sample is drawn from a study of T and B cells in COVID-19 patients. The overall study: COVID-19 patients gave peripheral blood either during active infection or after recovery.

General study points: Exclusive to the recovered cohort were some 2,300 TCR clusters, 30 to 40 of them with low generation probability.

TRB was amplified from about 250-500 ng of blood genomic DNA. The sequencing sample was made of blood. The source is a human donor who had recovered from COVID-19. V is TRBV6-4 and J is TRBJ1-5; no firm D call. Written as DNA, the CDR3 is TGTGCCAGCAGTGACTCGGGGTATAGCAATCAGCCCCAGCATTTT. The encoded protein is CASSDSGYSNQPQHF.